Below, 21 T cell receptor beta chains from the same sample are listed, as sequenced in a study of T cells in Graves' hyperthyroidism and ophthalmopathy. TCR beta CDR3 sequences were amplified from RNA transcripts. HTBI primers were used for first-round RT-PCR of the TCR CDR3. TCRdb processed the multiplex PCR reads anew with MiXCR; each CDR3 protein has one entry. The sample consists of about 260,000 distinct CDR3 sequences, less than 30% of them appearing once. Specimen: blood. Every receptor here comes from a man between 40 and 49 years old with Graves' hyperthyroidism that later progressed to Graves' ophthalmopathy.

The chain uses TRBV28 and TRBJ1-2, with a possible D match to TRBD1 (6 bases). The V gene lost 7 bases and the J gene lost 2 bases, with 17 bases spanning the gap. The CDR3 sequence is 15 residues long. Germline loops: CDR1 MDHEN, CDR2 SYDVKM. CDR3 coding DNA: TGTGCCAGCAAGTTTGTATGGACAGACAACTATGGCTACACCTTC. Protein sequence: CASKFVWTDNYGYTF.

This clonotype occurred many times. The chain has TRBV6-2 or TRBV6-3 and TRBJ1-5; D unresolved. This CDR3 has 13 residues. V lost 2 bases and J 9 bases, leaving 11 bases between the germline ends. Per the germline V gene, CDR1 is MNHEY and CDR2 is SVGEGT. The CDR3 region has the DNA TGTGCCAGCAGTTACCCACCTGGGTGGCCCCAGCATTTT. It translates to CASSYPPGWPQHF.

This clonotype was observed many times. This CDR3 reads CATHGAGGQPQHF. The CDR3 bases are TGTGCCACCCATGGGGCAGGAGGTCAGCCCCAGCATTTT. The V call is TRBV2, the J call TRBJ1-5; maybe TRBD1 (5 bases). Germline values: CDR1 SNHLY, CDR2 FYNNEI. The V and J ends lost 10 bases and 6 bases respectively, with 16 bases between them. The CDR3 totals 13 residues.

This clonotype was seen repeatedly, ten times or more. The chain carries TRBV6-1 and TRBJ2-3; D is unresolved. V shed 7 bases and J shed 3 bases, with 17 bases lying between them. Germline CDR1 and CDR2: MNHNS and SASEGT. The CDR3 has 15 residues. The CDR3 region has the DNA TGTGCCAGCACCCCACAGTCCGAGCTAACAGATACGCAGTATTTT. Its protein is CASTPQSELTDTQYF.

This clonotype was detected many times. The chain uses TRBV5-5 and TRBJ2-4; D not certain. The CDR3 is made up of 14 amino acids. V lost 0 bases to trimming and J lost 6 bases, with 10 bases between them. CDR1 and CDR2 from the germline V gene are SGHKS and YYEKEE (reference sequence). The CDR3 DNA sequence: TGTGCCAGCAGCTTGGTTGTGGGCGGAAACATTCAGTACTTC. This translates into CASSLVVGGNIQYF.

This clonotype appeared many times. The rearrangement joins TRBV29-1 to TRBJ2-7; no definite D call. Trimming took 2 bases from V and 2 from J, leaving 7 bases between them. Germline assignment: CDR1 SQVTM and CDR2 ANQGSEA. The CDR3 is 12 amino acids. This CDR3 reads CSVELSPYEQYF. For the CDR3, the DNA is TGCAGCGTTGAATTGAGTCCCTACGAGCAGTACTTC.

Concerning this clonotype itself: Being one base from a much bigger clone, this may be a read error. J is TRBJ1-5 and V is TRBV4-2; D unclear. This CDR3 has 13 residues. Germline values: CDR1 LGHNA, CDR2 YNFKEQ. The CDR3 here is CTSSRVGAQPQHF. CDR3 sequence (DNA): TGTACCAGCAGCCGGGTGGGTGCTCAGCCCCAGCATTTT.

This clonotype was seen ten or more times. The rearrangement links TRBV4-2 to TRBJ2-7; 9 nucleotides agree with TRBD1. With 2 bases clipped from V and 6 bases from J, the junction kept 8 bases outside the gene matches. Germline values: CDR1 LGHNA, CDR2 YNFKEQ. This CDR3 region has 15 residues. The CDR3 DNA reads TGTGCCAGCAGCCAAACGACAGGGGGGACCTTCGAGCAGTACTTC. It translates to CASSQTTGGTFEQYF.

Ten or more counts support this clonotype. The chain links TRBV7-3 to TRBJ2-2, with 7 bases that match TRBD1. The CDR3 spans 14 residues. After removal of 5 bases from V and 5 bases from J, the junction contained 5 bases not matched to a gene. Germline lookup yields CDR1 SGHTA and CDR2 FQGTGA. CDR3 DNA sequence: TGTGCCAGCAGCACCTCAGGGGGAACCGGGGAGCTGTTTTTT. This sequence encodes CASSTSGGTGELFF.

Many counts were recorded for this clonotype. V and J are TRBV6-5 and TRBJ2-7, with 8 bases lining up with TRBD1. From germline, CDR1 is MNHEY and CDR2 SVGAGI. The CDR3 consists of 14 residues. With 10 bases clipped from V and 8 bases from J, the junction kept 16 bases outside the gene matches. Here the CDR3 DNA reads TGTGCCACCTTACCCGACAGGGGCGTTACTAAGCAGTACTTC. Translation: CATLPDRGVTKQYF.

The V gene is TRBV29-1, the J gene TRBJ2-5; 9 bases agree with TRBD1. The germline CDR1 and CDR2 sequences are SQVTM and ANQGSEA. V lost 4 bases, J lost 2 bases, and 8 bases stayed unmatched. CDR3 length equals 15 residues. CDR3 residues: CSVAEGTGSQETQYF. For the CDR3, the DNA is TGCAGCGTTGCCGAGGGGACAGGGTCACAAGAGACCCAGTACTTC.

This clonotype was detected many times. The CDR3 region is CASSQLTTGGYTGELFF. DNA of the CDR3: TGTGCCAGCAGCCAACTGACTACAGGGGGCTACACCGGGGAGCTGTTTTTT. V usage is TRBV4-2 and J usage is TRBJ2-2; 9 nucleotides agree with TRBD1. The germline gives CDR1 LGHNA, CDR2 YNFKEQ. This CDR3 is built from 17 residues. Trimming cost V 2 bases and J 3 bases; bases outside gene matches: 7.

This clonotype was recorded many times. The chain joins TRBV28 to TRBJ2-7, with D maybe TRBD2 (6 bases). Trimming removed 2 bases at V and 7 bases at J, with 15 bases between. The CDR3 extends over 14 amino acids. CDR1 and CDR2 (germline): MDHEN, SYDVKM. CDR3 coding DNA: TGTGCCAGCAGTTTAGCAGCCAGGGCGGGAGAGCAGTACTTC. This translates into CASSLAARAGEQYF.

This clonotype was counted ten times or more. This chain uses TRBV9 with TRBJ2-7, with unresolved D. The CDR3 contains 16 residues. The germline V and J ends were trimmed by 2 bases and 2 bases, with 17 bases remaining between them. The germline gives CDR1 SGDLS, CDR2 YYNGEE. The CDR3 nucleotides read TGTGCCAGCAGCGTTTCCTCAGATGGGGTACCCTACGAGCAGTACTTC. Its translation is CASSVSSDGVPYEQYF.

This clonotype has just a few counts. The rearrangement links TRBV20-1 to TRBJ2-2; D is unclear. CDR1 is DFQATT, CDR2 SNEGSKA, per germline (reference sequence). CDR3 length: 13 amino acids. V was shortened by 3 bases and J by 3 bases, with 8 bases between the two germline ends. The CDR3 region is CSARRPYTGELFF. The CDR3 bases are TGCAGTGCTAGGCGCCCCTACACCGGGGAGCTGTTTTTT.

This clonotype was recorded many times. The chain has TRBV10-3 and TRBJ2-5; TRBD1 matches at 10 bases. CDR1 ENHRY and CDR2 SYGVKD come from the germline V gene. This CDR3 has 13 amino acids. The trim removed 11 bases at V and 3 bases at J, leaving 6 bases unmatched. Here the CDR3 DNA reads TGTGCCTACGGGACAGGGGCGGAAGAGACCCAGTACTTC. Amino acid sequence: CAYGTGAEETQYF.

This sequence joins TRBV12-3 or TRBV12-4 and TRBJ2-5; 10 bases align to TRBD1. V was clipped by 6 bases and J by 4 bases; unmatched bases: 14. The CDR3 spans 17 residues. The CDR3 loop is CASSLRPGQGVRETQYF. The CDR3 coding sequence is TGTGCCAGCAGCCTTCGGCCTGGACAGGGGGTACGAGAGACCCAGTACTTC.

The chain has TRBV6-1 and TRBJ2-5; D not certain. V lost 6 bases to trimming and J lost 4 bases, with 24 bases between them. Germline lookup yields CDR1 MNHNS and CDR2 SASEGT. This CDR3 has 17 residues. The CDR3 nucleotides are TGTGCCAGCAGCTCCCCCTCTAGGGTAGTTTCTCCAGAGACCCAGTACTTC. Its translation: CASSSPSRVVSPETQYF.

This clonotype was found many times. The CDR3 here is CASSYGESTEAFF. In DNA, the CDR3 is TGTGCCAGCAGTTACGGGGAAAGCACTGAAGCTTTCTTT. The V gene is TRBV6-5, the J gene TRBJ1-1; D call uncertain. V lost 2 bases and J 4 bases, leaving 8 bases between the germline ends. Looked up from germline, CDR1 is MNHEY and CDR2 is SVGAGI. This CDR3 has 13 amino acids.

In the case of this clonotype: It is likely a read error: a sequence one base away is far more abundant. The chain combines TRBV7-3 with TRBJ2-5; TRBD2 might be the D (5 bases). Germline V gene lookup returns CDR1 SGHTA and CDR2 FQGTGA. There are 12 residues in the CDR3. As DNA, the CDR3 is TGTGCCAGCAGCTTACTTGGGGAGACCCAGTGCTTC. Its translation: CASSLLGETQCF.

In this sample, this clonotype turned up many times. CDR3 loop: CASSKGLAGIYEQYF. The CDR3 DNA is TGTGCCAGCAGTAAGGGACTAGCGGGAATCTACGAGCAGTACTTC. This sequence joins TRBV6-1 and TRBJ2-7, with 13 bases fitting TRBD2. V shed 5 bases, J shed 3 bases, and the junction held 4 bases outside the gene matches. Germline V gene lookup returns CDR1 MNHNS and CDR2 SASEGT. The CDR3 has 15 residues.